The 6 T cell receptor beta chains in this list originate from one sample, sequenced in a study of regulatory T cells in long-lasting Graves disease. In building TCR beta libraries, iRepertoire HTBI primers were used together with Arm-PCR of CDR3 regions. MiXCR was run by TCRdb on the multiplex PCR reads, yielding one entry per CDR3 protein. The table lists 680,000 or so distinct CDR3 sequences, 15% to 20% of them singletons. Indicated time point: newly diagnosed GD, antithyroid drugs for less than 3 months. Construction of the TCR library relied on RNA isolated from PBMCs. This sample was also put to use in a study of T cells in Graves' hyperthyroidism and ophthalmopathy.

The sample in question was peripheral blood mononuclear cells (PBMCs), obtained at new diagnosis, from a patient treated with antithyroid drugs. Receptors originate from a young woman with Graves disease.

There are many counts of this clonotype. The rearrangement links TRBV12-3 or TRBV12-4 to TRBJ1-1; possibly TRBD1 for D (6 bases). V lost 6 bases to trimming and J lost 7 bases, with 24 bases between them. The CDR3 runs to 16 residues. CDR3 sequence reads: CASRHLPGTRGREAFF. CDR3 DNA sequence: TGTGCCAGCAGACACCTACCCGGGACAAGGGGCCGTGAAGCTTTCTTT.

This clonotype appeared a few times. This chain connects TRBV24-1 to TRBJ2-5, with 7 bases matching TRBD1. Losses at the gene ends were 0 bases for V and 2 bases for J; bases not matched to a gene: 5. The germline gives CDR1 KGHDR, CDR2 SFDVKD. The CDR3 covers 16 residues. CDR3 coding DNA: TGTGCCACCAGTGATTTGAGTCTGGGACAGCAAGAGACCCAGTACTTC. This sequence encodes CATSDLSLGQQETQYF.

The gene calls are TRBV7-9 and TRBJ2-7; D is unresolved. Looked up from germline, CDR1 is SEHNR and CDR2 is FQNEAQ (reference sequence). Trimming removed 2 bases from V and 1 base from J, with 12 bases in between. The CDR3 runs to 15 residues. DNA of the CDR3: TGTGCCAGCAGCTTACAGGAGATTACGTCCTACGAGCAGTACTTC. Translated: CASSLQEITSYEQYF.

This rearrangement joins TRBV24-1 to TRBJ2-1; TRBD2 matches 8 bases. The CDR3 totals 14 residues. Trimming at V came to 9 bases and at J to 6 bases, leaving 9 bases not matched to a gene. CDR1 KGHDR and CDR2 SFDVKD come from the germline V gene. The DNA for the CDR3 is TGTGCCACCCAGGCGAGCGGGAGTATCAATGAGCAGTTCTTC. It yields the protein CATQASGSINEQFF.

This clonotype was seen many times. The chain links TRBV28 to TRBJ2-1; perhaps TRBD1 as D (6 bases). Looked up from germline, CDR1 is MDHEN and CDR2 is SYDVKM. V dropped 7 bases and J dropped 6 bases, with 22 bases sitting between them. The CDR3 loop spans 16 amino acids. The CDR3: CASTKQGPTDVNEQFF. CDR3 in DNA: TGTGCCAGCACAAAACAGGGCCCTACCGATGTCAATGAGCAGTTCTTC. Full variable domain (outside the CDR3, taken from reference TRBV28 and TRBJ2-1): DVKVTQSSRYLVKRTGEKVFLECVQDMDHENMFWYRQDPGLGLRLIYFSYDVKMKEKGDIPEGYSVSREKKERFSLILESASTNQTSMYLCASTKQGPTDVNEQFFGPGTRLTVL.

This clonotype showed up many times. V gene TRBV2 combines with J gene TRBJ2-5; possibly TRBD1 for D (5 bases). V lost 6 bases and J 1 base, leaving 15 bases between the germline ends. The length of the CDR3 is 15 residues. Germline loops: CDR1 SNHLY, CDR2 FYNNEI. CDR3 sequence (DNA): TGTGCCAGCAGACGCGACAGAACCTCCCAAGAGACCCAGTACTTC. The encoded protein is CASRRDRTSQETQYF.